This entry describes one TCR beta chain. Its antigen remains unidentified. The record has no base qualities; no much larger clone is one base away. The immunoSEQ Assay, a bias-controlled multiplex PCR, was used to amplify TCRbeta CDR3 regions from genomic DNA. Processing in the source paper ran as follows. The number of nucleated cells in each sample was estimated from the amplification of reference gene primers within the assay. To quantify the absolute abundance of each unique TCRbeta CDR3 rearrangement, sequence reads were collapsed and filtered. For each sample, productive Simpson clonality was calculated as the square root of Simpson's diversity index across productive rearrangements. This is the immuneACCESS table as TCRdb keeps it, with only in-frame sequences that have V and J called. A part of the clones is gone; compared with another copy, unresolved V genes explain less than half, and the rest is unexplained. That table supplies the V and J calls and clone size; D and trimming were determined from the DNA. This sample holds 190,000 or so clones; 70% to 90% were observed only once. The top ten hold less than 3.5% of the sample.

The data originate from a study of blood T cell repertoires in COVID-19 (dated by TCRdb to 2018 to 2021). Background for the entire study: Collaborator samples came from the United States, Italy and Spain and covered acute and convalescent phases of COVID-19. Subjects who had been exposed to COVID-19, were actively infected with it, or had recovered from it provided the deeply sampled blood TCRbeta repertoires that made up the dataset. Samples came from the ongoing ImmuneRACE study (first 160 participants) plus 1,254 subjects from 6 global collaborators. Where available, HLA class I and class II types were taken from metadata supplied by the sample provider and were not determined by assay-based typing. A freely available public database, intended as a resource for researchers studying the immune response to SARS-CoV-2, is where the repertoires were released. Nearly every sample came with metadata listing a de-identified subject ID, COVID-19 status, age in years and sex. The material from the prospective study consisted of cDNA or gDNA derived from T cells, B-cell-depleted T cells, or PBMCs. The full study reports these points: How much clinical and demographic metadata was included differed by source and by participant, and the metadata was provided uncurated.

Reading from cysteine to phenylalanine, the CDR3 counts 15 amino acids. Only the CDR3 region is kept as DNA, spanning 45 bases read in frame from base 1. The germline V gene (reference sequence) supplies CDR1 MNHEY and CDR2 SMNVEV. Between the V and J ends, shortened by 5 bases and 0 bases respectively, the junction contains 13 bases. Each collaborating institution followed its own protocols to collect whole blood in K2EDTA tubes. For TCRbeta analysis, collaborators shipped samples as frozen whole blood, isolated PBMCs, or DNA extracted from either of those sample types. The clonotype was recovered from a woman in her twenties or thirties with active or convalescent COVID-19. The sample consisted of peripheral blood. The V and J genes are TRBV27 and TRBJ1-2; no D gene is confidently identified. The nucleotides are TGTGCCAGCAGTATTACAATTGGAGCTAACTATGGCTACACCTTC. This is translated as CASSITIGANYGYTF.